The present T cell receptor (beta chain) was sequenced within a study of shared clonotypes between healthy human individuals. Study outcomes and limitations: For naive CD4 cells, 5% to 6.5% of clonotypes were shared across a few donors. Even with large depth, rarefaction showed that sorted-subset sequencing was incomplete.

The data were produced by immunoSEQ multiplex PCR, yet TCRdb's version contains in-frame clones alone and is incomplete. The data contain a few million clones, around 93% of them singletons. The donor cohort consisted entirely of Caucasian adults residing in Nashville, Tennessee. On this clone: Its antigen is not identified.

The TCR was taken from a man in his late teens or twenties in good health. Some clones in this sample may be carry-over from other donors' samples. Sequencing was done on a sample of naive CD4+ T cells from PBMCs. Subset in this sample: CD45RA+ positively selected.

The CDR3 nucleotides are TGTGCCAGCAGCTCCGACAGGGTCTACAATGAGCAGTTCTTC. It translates to CASSSDRVYNEQFF. V and J are TRBV11-3 and TRBJ2-1; 7 bases are a match to TRBD1. Germline V gene lookup returns CDR1 SGHNT and CDR2 YENEEA. The CDR3 runs to 14 residues. V shed 4 bases and J 3 bases; nucleotides not matched to a gene: 3.